This entry is about one TCR beta chain. This clonotype was recorded once. The clone's antigen remains unknown. Per-base qualities were not stored, and no clone one base away is much larger. PBMCs were isolated by Ficoll-Paque density gradient centrifugation. This sample was included in a study of T-cell memory formation after mild COVID-19 (dated by TCRdb to the early 2020s). For the wider study: Most TCR sequence clusters were specific to one of the two donors. In two donors, T-cell clones that expanded and contracted after mild COVID-19 were followed by sequencing TCRalpha and TCRbeta repertoires longitudinally. The cohort comprised two young, previously healthy adult volunteers, one female and one male.

The sample was run on an Illumina NovaSeq 6000. TCRalpha and TCRbeta cDNA libraries were built by 5'RACE with constant-segment primers, adding sample barcodes and unique molecular identifiers. RNA was extracted from every sample with Trizol reagent. Library amplification was performed in two PCR steps, and a second sample barcode and Illumina TruSeq adapters were introduced in the second step. Sequencing of libraries was performed on an Illumina NovaSeq with 2 x 150 bp paired-end reads. Processing in the source paper ran as follows. Demultiplexing of reads and collapsing into UMI-guided consensus sequences were performed with migec v1.2.7. With mixcr v2.1.11, UMI consensuses were aligned to TRA and TRB V and J templates and assembled into clonotypes. Expanded or contracted clonotypes were those called significant by both edgeR and NoisET, with noise models trained on biological replicates. edgeR calls used a false discovery rate-adjusted p below 0.01 and a log2 fold-change threshold of 1. As an exploratory analysis of dynamics, max-normalized trajectories of the 1000 most abundant clonotypes were examined with PCA combined with hierarchical clustering. Separately sequenced CD4+ and CD8+ repertoires were used to assign the CD4 or CD8 phenotype of responding clones. TCRdb took the public reads, trimmed them with fastp at Q25, ran MiXCR for clone calling and kept in-frame beta chains. One record per CDR3 amino acid sequence lists the most common genes and DNA. V and J calls and clone size were set by TCRdb, not the authors. The sample table holds around 530,000 distinct CDR3 sequences, of which roughly 21% were seen once. The ten largest make up around 8.4% of the sample.

From the cysteine up to the phenylalanine, the CDR3 has a length of 16 residues. Only CDR3 DNA is held: 48 bases, read in frame from base 1. The germline V gene gives CDR1 as SGHTA and CDR2 as FQGTGA. V and J are trimmed by 2 bases and 0 bases, and the gene matches miss 3 bases of the junction. What the study reported, not specific to this receptor: Clones contracting from day 15 to 85 had balanced CD4/CD8 phenotypes, while a second wave expanding from day 15 to 37 was biased towards CD4+. The detection of some responding clones in pre-infection memory suggests that pre-existing cross-reactive memory T cells joined the SARS-CoV-2 response. The second-wave clones that peaked on day 37 were not confirmed to be SARS-CoV-2 specific. Contracting CD4+ clones were found mainly in CM and EM memory subsets, while CD8+ clones were enriched in EMRA. The study covered only two mild cases, and larger cohorts including severe cases with pre-infection samples were considered necessary.

The sequence is built from TRBV7-3 and TRBJ2-2; 7 bases in the middle match TRBD2. The specimen sequenced was PBMCs or a T cell subset sorted from them (not recorded which). The TCR was taken from an adult woman who had mild COVID-19 (a few samples of this study predate the infection). The sample titles of this study are shuffled in the database, so cell type and time point are left out; the donor was told from shared clones. The DNA is as follows: TGTGCCAGCAGCTTACATGCGGGAGCGAACACCGGGGAGCTGTTTTTT. Its amino acids are CASSLHAGANTGELFF.